Each of the 23 T cell receptor beta chains below was sequenced from the same sample in a study of cytomegalovirus exposure and HLA in healthy donors. Primers: 60 Vbeta forward and 13 Jbeta reverse. The protocol was immunoSEQ multiplex PCR, while the TCRdb copy is restricted to in-frame clones and leaves out a portion. The top ten hold about 2.9% of the sample, which has some 130,000 clones, around 75% seen once. The material sequenced was PBMCs. All receptors derive from a man aged 35-49 years in good health and CMV-seronegative.

This chain links TRBV5-1 with TRBJ1-2; 8 bases fit TRBD1. This CDR3 is 14 amino acids long. Germline V gene sequence: CDR1 SGHRS, CDR2 YFSETQ. V was clipped by 1 base and J by 8 bases; unmatched bases: 7. CDR3 protein: CASSLNGQGVGYTF. CDR3 nucleotide sequence: TGCGCCAGCAGCTTGAACGGACAGGGCGTAGGCTACACCTTC.

This clone has a handful of counts. This sequence joins TRBV13 and TRBJ2-3, with 11 bases matching TRBD2. The ends lost 5 bases at V and 1 base at J; junction bases unmatched: 5. Germline values: CDR1 PRHDT, CDR2 FYEKMQ (reference sequence). This CDR3 is built from 16 residues. The CDR3 DNA reads as TGTGCCAGCAGCCTGGGGACTAGCGGACGCACAGATACGCAGTATTTT. Translation: CASSLGTSGRTDTQYF.

The chain joins TRBV4-3 to TRBJ2-2, with D uncertain. With 1 base removed from V and 7 bases from J, the gap between germline ends came to 10 bases. Germline CDR1 reads LGHNA; CDR2 reads YSLEER. The CDR3 contains 14 residues. This CDR3 is CASSQVVTGGELFF. DNA of the CDR3: TGCGCCAGCAGCCAAGTCGTGACGGGCGGGGAGCTGTTTTTT.

This rearrangement joins TRBV10-3 to TRBJ2-5, with 9 bases matching TRBD2. This CDR3 contains 14 residues. From germline, CDR1 is ENHRY and CDR2 SYGVKD. V lost 4 bases, J lost 3 bases, and 3 bases stayed unmatched. The DNA of the CDR3 is TGTGCCATCAGTGTTGAGCGGGGGGAAGAGACCCAGTACTTC. Its protein is CAISVERGEETQYF.

In its sample, this clone was seen a few times. V is TRBV18 and J is TRBJ2-2; D is uncertain. This CDR3 is built from 12 residues. V was trimmed by 6 bases and J by 1 base, leaving 3 bases between them. The V gene's germline CDR1 is KGHSH and CDR2 LQKENI. The CDR3 region is CASSLNTGELFF. CDR3 coding DNA: TGTGCCAGCTCCTTGAACACCGGGGAGCTGTTTTTT.

This chain uses TRBV29-1 with TRBJ2-7; D remains unclear. This CDR3 has 12 residues. The germline V gene encodes CDR1 SQVTM and CDR2 ANQGSEA. With 7 bases removed from V and 0 bases from J, the gap between germline ends came to 10 bases. The CDR3 reads CSGSRSSYEQYF. CDR3 nucleotides: TGCAGCGGGAGTCGGAGCTCCTACGAGCAGTACTTC.

This chain links TRBV6-1 with TRBJ2-3; 10 bases match TRBD1. This CDR3 is 15 amino acids long. With V trimmed by 6 bases and J by 6 bases, 9 bases remained unmatched. Germline V CDR1 and CDR2: MNHNS, SASEGT. The CDR3 nucleotides read TGTGCCAGCAGCCGACAGGGGGCGATTTCTGATACGCAGTATTTT. This gives the protein CASSRQGAISDTQYF.

V gene TRBV30 combines with J gene TRBJ2-3; 11 nucleotides agree with TRBD2. Germline V lookup: CDR1 GTSNPN, CDR2 SVGIG (reference sequence). The CDR3 sequence is 15 residues long. V lost 7 bases, J lost 4 bases, and 10 bases stayed unmatched. The CDR3 here is CALNVAGGPADTQYF. The CDR3 coding sequence is TGTGCCTTAAATGTAGCGGGGGGGCCAGCAGATACGCAGTATTTT.

V and J are TRBV7-9 and TRBJ2-2; D call uncertain. Germline CDR1 SEHNR, CDR2 FQNEAQ (reference sequence). V was shortened by 2 bases and J by 4 bases, with 14 bases between the two germline ends. The CDR3 extends over 16 amino acids. CDR3 residues: CASSLSNVVGTGELFF. CDR3 in DNA: TGTGCCAGCAGCTTATCTAATGTGGTTGGCACCGGGGAGCTGTTTTTT.

V gene TRBV30 combines with J gene TRBJ2-3; TRBD2 matches 7 bases. CDR1 is GTSNPN, CDR2 SVGIG, per germline (reference sequence). The CDR3 extends over 15 amino acids. Trimming removed 4 bases from V and 1 base from J; junction bases left unmatched: 8. Written as DNA, the CDR3 is TGTGCCTGGACCCCCAACAGCGGGGGCACAGATACGCAGTATTTT. Translated, it gives CAWTPNSGGTDTQYF.

The V gene is TRBV4-3, the J gene TRBJ2-7; TRBD2 might be the D (7 bases). The germline CDR1 and CDR2 sequences are LGHNA and YSLEER. The V and J ends lost 1 base and 2 bases respectively, with 15 bases between them. The CDR3 is 16 residues long. CDR3 sequence: CASSQGARGLPYEQYF. The CDR3, as DNA: TGCGCCAGCAGCCAAGGGGCGCGGGGGCTACCCTACGAGCAGTACTTC.

V gene TRBV14 combines with J gene TRBJ1-3; no firm D call. Germline values: CDR1 SGHDN, CDR2 FVKESK. Trimming removed 4 bases at V and 4 bases at J, with 11 bases between. The CDR3 extends over 14 amino acids. The CDR3 bases are TGTGCCAGCAGCCCGACGCTGCGGGGAAACACCATATATTTT. The encoded protein is CASSPTLRGNTIYF.

The chain is built from TRBV7-9 and TRBJ1-2; 7 positions agree with TRBD1. The ends lost 6 bases at V and 3 bases at J; junction bases unmatched: 10. The CDR3 has 15 amino acids. Germline V lookup: CDR1 SEHNR, CDR2 FQNEAQ (reference sequence). The CDR3 DNA follows: TGTGCCAGCAGTCCAACGACAGGGTGGGACTATGGCTACACCTTC. Encoded protein: CASSPTTGWDYGYTF.

The DNA of the CDR3 is TGTGCCATCAGCCCCGGGACAGGCCCAAATGAGCAGTTCTTC. This codes for CAISPGTGPNEQFF. The V call is TRBV10-3, the J call TRBJ2-1; 8 bases map to TRBD1. J gave up 7 bases and V 6 bases, and 8 bases lay outside the gene matches. Germline values: CDR1 ENHRY, CDR2 SYGVKD. This CDR3 region has 14 residues.

This clone was counted only a few times. CDR3 nucleotides: TGTGCCAGCAGTGAAGCGGTGACAGGGGTTTACTACGAGCAGTACTTC. It specifies CASSEAVTGVYYEQYF. The chain recombines TRBV6-1 with TRBJ2-7; 8 nucleotides align to TRBD1. The CDR3 loop spans 16 amino acids. The V segment lost 0 bases and the J segment 3 bases; nucleotides outside the gene matches: 7. The germline gives CDR1 MNHNS, CDR2 SASEGT.

The table lists this clone with a few counts. This chain connects TRBV18 to TRBJ2-5, with 9 nucleotides matching TRBD2. The CDR3 is 15 residues long. Germline-derived CDR1 and CDR2 are KGHSH and LQKENI. V lost 1 base to trimming and J lost 3 bases; unmatched junction nucleotides: 3. CDR3 loop: CASSPRVAGEETQYF. For the CDR3, the DNA is TGTGCCAGCTCACCACGGGTAGCGGGAGAAGAGACCCAGTACTTC. The full variable domain, its missing parts supplied by reference TRBV18 and TRBJ2-5, is NAGVMQNPRHLVRRRGQEARLRCSPMKGHSHVYWYRQLPEEGLKFMVYLQKENIIDESGMPKERFSAEFPKEGPSILRIQQVVRGDSAAYFCASSPRVAGEETQYFGPGTRLLVL.

The genes are TRBV28 and TRBJ2-7; 9 positions match TRBD1. There are 12 residues in the CDR3. Unmatched junction bases numbered 5, after V lost 9 bases and J lost 5 bases. Germline V gives CDR1 MDHEN, CDR2 SYDVKM. This chain's CDR3 is CASGQGPHEQYF. The DNA for the CDR3 is TGTGCCAGTGGACAGGGGCCCCACGAGCAGTACTTC.

V usage is TRBV4-3 and J usage is TRBJ2-5; 8 bases align to TRBD1. V dropped 5 bases and J dropped 2; count of bases not matched to a gene: 4. This CDR3 contains 14 residues. The germline V gene encodes CDR1 LGHNA and CDR2 YSLEER. CDR3 sequence: CASSRRTGQETQYF. CDR3 in DNA: TGCGCCAGCAGCAGAAGGACAGGGCAAGAGACCCAGTACTTC.

For the CDR3, the DNA is TGCGCCAGCAGCCGTGACAGGGGGAATAGGGAGACCCAGTACTTC. Translation gives CASSRDRGNRETQYF. The chain links TRBV5-1 to TRBJ2-5; 9 positions agree with TRBD1. The J segment lost 5 bases and the V segment lost 4 bases, leaving 9 bases of the junction unmatched. The CDR3 totals 15 residues. The germline gives CDR1 SGHRS, CDR2 YFSETQ.

The chain couples TRBV5-6 to TRBJ1-2; TRBD1 is a possible D gene (5 bases). CDR1 and CDR2 (germline): SGHDT, YYEEEE. The length of the CDR3 is 14 residues. With 3 bases removed from V and 6 bases from J, the gap between germline ends came to 15 bases. The CDR3 region is CASSSRTMGHGYTF. Written as DNA, the CDR3 is TGTGCCAGCAGCTCCAGGACAATGGGCCATGGCTACACCTTC.

V is TRBV7-2 and J is TRBJ2-5; 7 bases fit TRBD1. The CDR3 length is 14 residues. J gave up 4 bases and V 5 bases, and 7 bases lay outside the gene matches. The germline gives CDR1 SGHTA, CDR2 FQGNSA. For the CDR3, the DNA is TGTGCCAGCAGCCGTGACAGGGAACGAGAGACCCAGTACTTC. Translated, it gives CASSRDRERETQYF. Supplemented by reference TRBV7-2 and TRBJ2-5, the full variable domain reads GAGVSQSPSNKVTEKGKDVELRCDPISGHTALYWYRQSLGQGLEFLIYFQGNSAPDKSGLPSDRFSAERTGGSVSTLTIQRTQQEDSAVYLCASSRDRERETQYFGPGTRLLVL.

The chain uses TRBV9 and TRBJ2-1; 13 bases align to TRBD2. Losses at the gene ends were 4 bases for V and 9 bases for J; bases not matched to a gene: 13. The CDR3 runs 17 residues. Per germline, CDR1 SGDLS and CDR2 YYNGEE. CDR3 in DNA: TGTGCCAGCAGCTCGTACTCGACTAGCGGGAGGAAGGGTGAGCAGTTCTTC. Its translation: CASSSYSTSGRKGEQFF.

The chain uses TRBV7-9 and TRBJ2-7; 7 bases fit TRBD2. This CDR3 contains 16 residues. J was trimmed by 0 bases and V by 4 bases; bases with no gene match: 9. Germline-derived CDR1 and CDR2 are SEHNR and FQNEAQ (reference sequence). The CDR3 loop is CASSSRLGRSSYEQYF. The DNA for the CDR3 is TGTGCCAGCAGCTCCCGTCTCGGGAGGAGCTCCTACGAGCAGTACTTC.